A single sample gave rise to the 30 T cell receptor beta chains below, sequenced in a study of blood T cell repertoires in COVID-19. TCRdb's copy holds only in-frame clones and misses some; the assay was immunoSEQ multiplex PCR. The data show 130,000 or so clones, 70% to 85% seen once. The sequencing input was peripheral blood. The receptors were sampled from a woman aged 55-75 years with acute or convalescent COVID-19.

This chain's CDR3 is CSGAREITDTQYF. The CDR3 DNA reads as TGCAGCGGAGCCCGGGAGATCACAGATACGCAGTATTTT. The chain links TRBV29-1 to TRBJ2-3, with a tentative D call TRBD2 (6 bases). The CDR3 loop spans 13 amino acids. V dropped 7 bases and J dropped 2 bases, with 13 bases sitting between them. Germline loops: CDR1 SQVTM, CDR2 ANQGSEA.

As regards this clone: The sample holds other DNA sequences that translate to the same CDR3. J is TRBJ1-4 and V is TRBV7-9; no definite D call. This CDR3 spans 11 amino acids. Germline V gives CDR1 SEHNR, CDR2 FQNEAQ (reference sequence). With 5 bases removed from V and 8 bases from J, the gap between germline ends came to 6 bases. This CDR3 reads CASSPGEKLFF. CDR3 nucleotides: TGTGCCAGCAGCCCGGGGGAAAAACTGTTTTTT.

The CDR3 sequence is CASSQEGGRSRNTGELFF. The CDR3 DNA reads TGCGCCAGCAGCCAAGAGGGCGGGAGAAGCAGGAACACCGGGGAGCTGTTTTTT. This rearrangement joins TRBV4-1 to TRBJ2-2; 7 nucleotides align to TRBD2. The trim removed 0 bases at V and 1 base at J, leaving 8 bases unmatched. The CDR3 length is 18 residues. Germline CDR1 is MGHRA and CDR2 is YSYEKL.

The V and J genes are TRBV29-1 and TRBJ1-1, with D possibly matching TRBD1 (5 bases). Trimming took 6 bases from V and 0 from J, leaving 17 bases between them. This CDR3 has 15 residues. The germline V gene encodes CDR1 SQVTM and CDR2 ANQGSEA. The CDR3 protein is CSVQMTERLNTEAFF. CDR3 sequence (DNA): TGCAGCGTGCAAATGACAGAACGATTGAACACTGAAGCTTTCTTT.

The chain's CDR3 is CASSRMATRLQFF. CDR3 nucleotide sequence: TGTGCCAGCAGCCGTATGGCGACTAGGCTGCAGTTCTTC. This chain uses TRBV3-1 (or the pseudogene TRBV3-2) with TRBJ2-1; possibly TRBD2 for D (6 bases). This CDR3 region has 13 residues. Germline CDR1 and CDR2: LGHDT and YNNKEL (reference sequence). Trimming shortened V by 4 bases and J by 12 bases, and 16 bases separated the two germline ends.

CDR3 sequence: CATSELARSSYNEQFF. As DNA, the CDR3 is TGTGCCACCAGTGAATTAGCTCGGAGCTCCTACAATGAGCAGTTCTTC. The V gene is TRBV15, the J gene TRBJ2-1; D gene uncertain. The CDR3 is 16 amino acids. Per germline, CDR1 LNHNV and CDR2 YYDKDF (reference sequence). Deletions cut 6 bases from V and 0 bases from J, with 15 bases between. The entire variable domain, with the rest obtained from reference TRBV15 and TRBJ2-1, is as follows: DAMVIQNPRYQVTQFGKPVTLSCSQTLNHNVMYWYQQKSSQAPKLLFHYYDKDFNNEADTPDNFQSRRPNTSFCFLDIRSPGLGDTAMYLCATSELARSSYNEQFFGPGTRLTVL.

The CDR3 sequence: CASSLEDRGYTF. The CDR3 DNA reads as TGCGCCAGCAGCTTAGAGGACAGAGGCTACACCTTC. The chain links TRBV5-1 to TRBJ1-2; possible D gene TRBD1, 6 bases. With 2 bases removed from V and 8 bases from J, the gap between germline ends came to 10 bases. Germline V CDR1 and CDR2: SGHRS, YFSETQ. The CDR3 contains 12 residues.

In its sample, this clone was seen a few times. This chain uses TRBV7-2 with TRBJ2-5; 8 bases align to TRBD1. Losses at the gene ends were 5 bases for V and 4 bases for J; bases not matched to a gene: 9. The CDR3 consists of 15 residues. Germline V gene sequence: CDR1 SGHTA, CDR2 FQGNSA. The DNA for the CDR3 is TGTGCCAGCAGCACGGCGGCACAGGGGGGAGAGACCCAGTACTTC. Amino acid sequence: CASSTAAQGGETQYF.

The chain combines TRBV24-1 with TRBJ1-5; TRBD1 aligns across 10 bases. J was trimmed by 7 bases and V by 4 bases; bases with no gene match: 6. Germline CDR1 KGHDR, CDR2 SFDVKD. The CDR3 extends over 15 amino acids. The CDR3 DNA reads as TGTGCCACCAGTGACGGGGACAGGGGACGACAGCCCCAGCATTTT. Its protein is CATSDGDRGRQPQHF.

The rearrangement uses TRBV5-6 and TRBJ1-2, with D hard to call. The ends were cut back, 0 bases at V and 3 bases at J, with 6 bases in the middle. Germline V gene lookup returns CDR1 SGHDT and CDR2 YYEEEE. CDR3 length equals 13 residues. The CDR3 loop reads CASSLDSYYGYTF. CDR3 in DNA: TGTGCCAGCAGCTTGGACAGCTACTATGGCTACACCTTC. Combining the CDR3 with reference TRBV5-6 and TRBJ1-2 gives the whole variable domain DAGVTQSPTHLIKTRGQQVTLRCSPKSGHDTVSWYQQALGQGPQFIFQYYEEEERQRGNFPDRFSGHQFPNYSSELNVNALLLGDSALYLCASSLDSYYGYTFGSGTRLTVV.

This clone has only one observation. The CDR3: CASSSRQGRGTGELFF. The CDR3 DNA reads TGTGCCAGCAGCTCACGACAGGGGCGGGGCACCGGGGAGCTGTTTTTT. The genes are TRBV5-4 and TRBJ2-2; 8 bases fit TRBD1. Germline CDR1 is SGHNT and CDR2 is YYREEE (reference sequence). The length of the CDR3 is 16 residues. The trim removed 3 bases at V and 4 bases at J, leaving 8 bases unmatched.

The V call is TRBV5-5, the J call TRBJ1-4; D is possibly TRBD1 (5 bases). Trimming stripped 5 bases from V and 0 bases from J, with 14 bases between. Germline-derived CDR1 and CDR2 are SGHKS and YYEKEE (reference sequence). The CDR3 is 16 residues long. The DNA for the CDR3 is TGTGCCAGCAGGTTCGCCGGGGGGGCAACTAATGAAAAACTGTTTTTT. The encoded protein is CASRFAGGATNEKLFF.

In DNA, the CDR3 is TGCGCCAGCAGCCAAGCCTCTAGCGGGTCGTACAATGAGCAGTTCTTC. Protein product: CASSQASSGSYNEQFF. This chain links TRBV4-1 with TRBJ2-1; 8 nucleotides agree with TRBD2. The length of the CDR3 is 16 residues. In germline, CDR1 is MGHRA, CDR2 YSYEKL. The V gene end was trimmed by 1 base and the J gene end by 4 bases; junction bases not matched to a gene: 6.

The table lists this clone with a count of one. The rearrangement links TRBV5-6 to TRBJ1-1, with 7 bases fitting TRBD1. The CDR3 runs 13 residues. The germline V gene encodes CDR1 SGHDT and CDR2 YYEEEE. J gave up 6 bases and V 1 base, and 3 bases lay outside the gene matches. The CDR3 loop reads CASSLQGESEAFF. In nucleotides, the CDR3 is TGTGCCAGCAGCTTGCAGGGGGAGTCTGAAGCTTTCTTT.

This clone has just a few counts. The chain joins TRBV25-1 to TRBJ2-7; D gene uncertain. V was cut by 8 bases and J by 6 bases, with 11 bases left in between. CDR3 size: 11 residues. Germline V gene data show CDR1 as MGHDK and CDR2 as SYGVNS. CDR3 sequence (DNA): TGTGCCAGCGTCGTAGGCGGCGAGCAGTACTTC. Translation gives CASVVGGEQYF.

The chain employs TRBV28 and TRBJ1-2; D is unresolved. Germline CDR1 reads MDHEN; CDR2 reads SYDVKM. The CDR3 contains 16 residues. V lost 5 bases, J lost 4 bases, and 20 bases lay in between. CDR3 bases: TGTGCCAGCAGTCCTCCCGGAGGGCTTCCCCTCTATGGCTACACCTTC. It yields the protein CASSPPGGLPLYGYTF.

This clone was counted a few times. The genes are TRBV6-6 and TRBJ1-1, with TRBD1 matching over 8 bases. The CDR3 is 14 amino acids. Germline V gene sequence: CDR1 MNHNY, CDR2 SVGAGI (reference sequence). V shed 5 bases, J shed 1 base, and the junction held 3 bases outside the gene matches. The CDR3 loop is CASSHRGENTEAFF. The DNA for the CDR3 is TGTGCCAGCAGTCACAGGGGGGAGAACACTGAAGCTTTCTTT.

The rearrangement joins TRBV20-1 to TRBJ1-1; no definite D call. CDR3 length equals 11 residues. Germline V CDR1 and CDR2: DFQATT, SNEGSKA (reference sequence). V lost 0 bases and J lost 6, with 5 bases in between. CDR3 residues: CSARDGPEAFF. As DNA, the CDR3 is TGCAGTGCTAGAGATGGGCCTGAAGCTTTCTTT.

The chain joins TRBV5-5 to TRBJ1-2; 9 positions match TRBD1. Germline CDR1 SGHKS, CDR2 YYEKEE (reference sequence). The J segment lost 8 bases and the V segment lost 3 bases, leaving 8 bases of the junction unmatched. The CDR3 is made up of 14 amino acids. The CDR3 spells CASSSGGTGSGYTF. CDR3 DNA: TGTGCCAGCAGCTCGGGGGGGACAGGGAGCGGCTACACCTTC. The full variable domain, its missing parts supplied by reference TRBV5-5 and TRBJ1-2, is DAGVTQSPTHLIKTRGQQVTLRCSPISGHKSVSWYQQVLGQGPQFIFQYYEKEERGRGNFPDRFSARQFPNYSSELNVNALLLGDSALYLCASSSGGTGSGYTFGSGTRLTVV.

V and J are TRBV27 and TRBJ1-5, with 7 nucleotides matching TRBD1. V was clipped by 5 bases and J by 4 bases; unmatched bases: 8. The CDR3 contains 15 residues. Germline-derived CDR1 and CDR2 are MNHEY and SMNVEV (reference sequence). CDR3 nucleotides: TGTGCCAGCAGTCCCGGGACAGTTCCTAATCAGCCCCAGCATTTT. The encoded protein is CASSPGTVPNQPQHF.

The V gene is TRBV6-5, the J gene TRBJ2-5; 7 bases align to TRBD2. The V segment lost 7 bases and the J segment 5 bases; nucleotides outside the gene matches: 7. The CDR3 length is 13 residues. Per the germline V gene, CDR1 is MNHEY and CDR2 is SVGAGI. The CDR3 bases are TGTGCCAGCATGCGGGGGACTGGGGAGACCCAGTACTTC. Its protein is CASMRGTGETQYF.

The rearrangement uses TRBV7-8 and TRBJ2-4, with 7 bases that match TRBD1. The V gene's germline CDR1 is SGHVS and CDR2 FQNEAQ. Trimming removed 4 bases from V and 6 bases from J; junction bases left unmatched: 12. The CDR3 consists of 16 residues. CDR3 in amino acids: CASSSTTGLRGNIQYF. The DNA for the CDR3 is TGTGCCAGCAGCTCTACGACAGGGTTGAGGGGAAACATTCAGTACTTC.

This clone was seen just once. This chain uses TRBV7-8 with TRBJ2-1; D is undetermined. With 2 bases removed from V and 3 bases from J, the gap between germline ends came to 11 bases. This CDR3 has 15 amino acids. Per germline, CDR1 SGHVS and CDR2 FQNEAQ. The CDR3 sequence is CASSLMGSSYNEQFF. As DNA, the CDR3 is TGTGCCAGCAGCTTAATGGGTAGCAGCTACAATGAGCAGTTCTTC. The variable domain in full, completed from reference TRBV7-8 and TRBJ2-1, reads GAGVSQSPRYKVAKRGQDVALRCDPISGHVSLFWYQQALGQGPEFLTYFQNEAQLDKSGLPSDRFFAERPEGSVSTLKIQRTQQEDSAVYLCASSLMGSSYNEQFFGPGTRLTVL.

The gene calls are TRBV9 and TRBJ1-6, with a weak D call TRBD1 (6 bases). Deletions cut 2 bases from V and 6 bases from J, with 15 bases between. CDR3 length equals 16 residues. Germline CDR1 is SGDLS and CDR2 is YYNGEE. CDR3 DNA sequence: TGTGCCAGCAGCGTCGGGTCTAGGGGGAGTAATTCACCCCTCCACTTT. Protein sequence: CASSVGSRGSNSPLHF.

This clone came up once. The chain links TRBV6-4 to TRBJ2-2; 7 positions agree with TRBD2. Germline CDR1 MRHNA, CDR2 SNTAGT. The J segment lost 6 bases and the V segment lost 6 bases, leaving 4 bases of the junction unmatched. This CDR3 region has 13 residues. The CDR3 coding sequence is TGTGCCAGCAGATCACTAGCGTCCGGGGAGCTGTTTTTT. Its translation: CASRSLASGELFF.

The chain has TRBV19 and TRBJ1-4, with D unresolved. CDR3 length equals 16 residues. Germline V gene data show CDR1 as LNHDA and CDR2 as SQIVND (reference sequence). Trimming removed 3 bases from V and 7 bases from J, with 18 bases in between. The CDR3 loop is CASSIVWARFGEKLFF. The DNA of the CDR3 is TGTGCCAGTAGTATTGTCTGGGCTCGGTTTGGTGAAAAACTGTTTTTT.

The V gene is TRBV4-2, the J gene TRBJ1-4, with D perhaps matching TRBD1 (6 bases). The ends were cut back, 2 bases at V and 7 bases at J, with 14 bases in the middle. Germline V gives CDR1 LGHNA, CDR2 YNFKEQ. The CDR3 length is 15 residues. As DNA, the CDR3 is TGTGCCAGCAGCCAAACACAGGGCCAAACTGAAAAACTGTTTTTT. Encoded protein: CASSQTQGQTEKLFF.

The genes are TRBV21-1 and TRBJ1-2; the table's D call, TRBD1, was not checked against the DNA. TRBV21-1 is noted as a pseudogene. There are 14 residues in the CDR3. CDR3 amino acids: CASSKAGPGSGYTF. CDR3 DNA: TGTGCCAGCAGCAAAGCTGGGCCAGGTTCAGGCTACACCTTC.

The V and J genes are TRBV6-5 and TRBJ1-1, with D perhaps TRBD1 (6 bases). This CDR3 has 14 amino acids. Germline V lookup: CDR1 MNHEY, CDR2 SVGAGI. V was clipped by 6 bases and J by 4 bases, with 15 bases between them. This CDR3 reads CASSSVGGGTEAFF. The CDR3 bases are TGTGCCAGCAGCTCAGTAGGGGGGGGCACTGAAGCTTTCTTT.

The chain recombines TRBV30 with TRBJ1-1; the D gene is possibly TRBD1 (6 bases). V lost 2 bases to trimming and J lost 6 bases, with 7 bases between them. CDR3 length: 11 residues. Germline V lookup: CDR1 GTSNPN, CDR2 SVGIG (reference sequence). The CDR3, as DNA: TGTGCCTGGAGTACAGGGCCTGAAGCTTTCTTT. Its translation: CAWSTGPEAFF. The variable domain in full, with the rest retrieved from reference TRBV30 and TRBJ1-1, is SQTIHQWPATLVQPVGSPLSLECTVEGTSNPNLYWYRQAAGRGLQLLFYSVGIGQISSEVPQNLSASRPQDRQFILSSKKLLLSDSGFYLCAWSTGPEAFFGQGTRLTVV.